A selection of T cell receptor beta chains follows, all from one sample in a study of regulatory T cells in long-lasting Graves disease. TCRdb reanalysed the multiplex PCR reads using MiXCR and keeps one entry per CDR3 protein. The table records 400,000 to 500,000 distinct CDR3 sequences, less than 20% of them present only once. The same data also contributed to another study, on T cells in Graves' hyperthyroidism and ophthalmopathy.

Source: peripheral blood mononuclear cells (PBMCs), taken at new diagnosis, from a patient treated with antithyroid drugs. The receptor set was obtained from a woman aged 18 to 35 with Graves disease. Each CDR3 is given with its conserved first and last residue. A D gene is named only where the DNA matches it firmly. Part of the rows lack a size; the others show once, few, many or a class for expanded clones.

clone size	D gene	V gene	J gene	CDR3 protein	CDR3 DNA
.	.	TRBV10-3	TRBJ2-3	CASTSTRESDTQYF	TGTGCCAGCACATCAACTAGGGAATCAGATACGCAGTATTTT
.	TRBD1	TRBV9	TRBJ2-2	CASSSRTGGELFF	TGTGCCAGCAGCTCCCGGACAGGCGGGGAGCTGTTTTTT
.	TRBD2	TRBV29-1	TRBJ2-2	CSVSGLAISGELFF	TGCAGCGTGTCGGGACTAGCGATATCCGGGGAGCTGTTTTTT
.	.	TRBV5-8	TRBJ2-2	CASSLLRAPTGELFF	TGTGCCAGCAGCTTGTTACGAGCCCCGACCGGGGAGCTGTTTTTT
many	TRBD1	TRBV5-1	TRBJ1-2	CASSPGQGSDGYTF	TGCGCCAGCAGCCCGGGACAGGGAAGCGATGGCTACACCTTC
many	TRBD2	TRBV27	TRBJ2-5	CASSPRLARKTQYF	TGTGCCAGCAGTCCCCGACTAGCTAGGAAGACCCAGTACTTC
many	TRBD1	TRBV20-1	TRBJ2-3	CSASARGRTTDTQYF	TGCAGTGCTAGCGCCAGGGGGCGAACCACAGATACGCAGTATTTT
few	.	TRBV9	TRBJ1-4	CASSVAAPNEKLFF	TGTGCCAGCAGCGTGGCCGCACCTAATGAAAAACTGTTTTTT
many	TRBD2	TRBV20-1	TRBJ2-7	CSARDLPGGSSYEQYF	TGCAGTGCTAGAGATTTGCCGGGAGGGAGCTCCTACGAGCAGTACTTC
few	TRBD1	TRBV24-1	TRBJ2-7	CATSDPGTGDIEQYF	TGTGCCACCAGTGATCCCGGGACAGGGGACATCGAGCAGTACTTC
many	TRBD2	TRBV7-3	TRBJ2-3	CASSLLAGPTKTGTDTQYF	TGTGCCAGCAGCTTACTAGCGGGCCCCACTAAAACAGGCACAGATACGCAGTATTTT
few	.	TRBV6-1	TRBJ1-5	CASVREGGNQPQHF	TGTGCCAGCGTGCGGGAGGGAGGCAATCAGCCCCAGCATTTT
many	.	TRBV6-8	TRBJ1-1	CASSSTENTEAFF	TGTGCCAGCAGTTCGACAGAGAACACTGAAGCTTTCTTT
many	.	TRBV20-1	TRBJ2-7	CSAPLRSGARGEQYF	TGCAGTGCTCCCCTGAGGAGCGGGGCAAGGGGGGAGCAGTACTTC
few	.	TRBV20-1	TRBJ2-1	CRGANSYNEQFF	TGCAGGGGGGCCAATTCCTACAATGAGCAGTTCTTC
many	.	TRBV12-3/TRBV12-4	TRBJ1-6	CASTLRRGNQDSPLHF	TGTGCCAGCACCCTGCGGCGGGGAAATCAGGATTCACCCCTCCACTTT
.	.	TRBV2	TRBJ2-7	CASTARSYEQYF	TGTGCCAGCACAGCGCGGTCCTACGAGCAGTACTTC
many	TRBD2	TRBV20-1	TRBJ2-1	CSASVLAGTRVDEQFF	TGCAGTGCTAGCGTACTAGCCGGGACTAGGGTCGATGAGCAGTTCTTC
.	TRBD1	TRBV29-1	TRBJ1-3	CSVGTGGSGNTIYF	TGCAGCGTGGGGACAGGGGGCTCTGGAAACACCATATATTTT
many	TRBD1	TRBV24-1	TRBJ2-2	CATSDLGQGDTGELFF	TGTGCCACCAGTGATTTGGGACAGGGGGACACCGGGGAGCTGTTTTTT
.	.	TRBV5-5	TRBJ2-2	CASSFLMYTGELFF	TGTGCCAGCAGCTTCCTCATGTACACCGGGGAGCTGTTTTTT
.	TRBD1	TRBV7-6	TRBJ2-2	CASSVLTGTGTSTGELFF	TGTGCCAGCAGCGTATTGACCGGGACAGGGACATCCACCGGGGAGCTGTTTTTT
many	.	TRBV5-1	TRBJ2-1	CASSLALSRRGNEQFF	TGCGCCAGCAGCTTGGCCCTATCCAGGAGGGGGAATGAGCAGTTCTTC
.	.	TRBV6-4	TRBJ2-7	CASSDQGRSYNEQYF	TGTGCCAGCAGTGACCAGGGGCGTTCCTACAATGAGCAGTACTTC
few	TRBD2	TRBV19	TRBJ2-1	CASSIDSGEGRYEQFF	TGTGCCAGTAGTATAGATTCGGGGGAGGGAAGGTATGAGCAGTTCTTC
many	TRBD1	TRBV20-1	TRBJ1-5	CSAGDGRTGNNQPQHF	TGCAGTGCTGGAGATGGAAGGACAGGTAACAATCAGCCCCAGCATTTT
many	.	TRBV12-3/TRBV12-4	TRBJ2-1	CASSDYQGSEQFF	TGTGCCAGCAGTGACTACCAGGGGAGTGAGCAGTTCTTC
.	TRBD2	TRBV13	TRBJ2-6	CASSSPLAEDSGANVLTF	TGTGCCAGCAGCTCGCCACTAGCGGAAGACTCTGGGGCCAACGTCCTGACTTTC
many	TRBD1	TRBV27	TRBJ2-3	CASSYSPGQGRRPRGDTQYF	TGTGCCAGCAGTTACTCCCCGGGACAGGGGAGACGGCCGCGAGGAGATACGCAGTATTTT
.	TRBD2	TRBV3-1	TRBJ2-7	CASTGTSGRFYEQYF	TGTGCCAGCACCGGGACTAGCGGGAGATTCTATGAGCAGTACTTC
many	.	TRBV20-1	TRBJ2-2	CSARQHPGLANTGELFF	TGCAGTGCTAGACAACACCCGGGCCTCGCGAACACCGGGGAGCTGTTTTTT
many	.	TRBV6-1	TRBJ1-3	CASGDVVSGNTIYF	TGTGCCAGCGGCGATGTGGTCTCTGGAAACACCATATATTTT
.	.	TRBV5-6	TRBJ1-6	CASSLGGPPLHF	TGTGCCAGCAGCTTAGGGGGGCCCCCCCTCCACTTT
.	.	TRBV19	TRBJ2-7	CASSIMATGSQDYSYEQYF	TGTGCCAGTAGTATAATGGCCACAGGGAGTCAGGACTATTCCTACGAGCAGTACTTC
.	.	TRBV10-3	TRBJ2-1	CAISLLTGPSDEQFF	TGTGCCATCAGCTTACTGACCGGGCCCAGCGATGAGCAGTTCTTC
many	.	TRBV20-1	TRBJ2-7	CSAPAVFYSYEQYF	TGCAGTGCCCCTGCGGTATTTTACTCCTACGAGCAGTACTTC
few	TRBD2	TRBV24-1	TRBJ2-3	CATSDWGLAGTDTQYF	TGTGCCACCAGTGATTGGGGACTAGCGGGCACAGATACGCAGTATTTT
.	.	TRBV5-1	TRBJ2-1	CASSLGPTGRIHNEQFF	TGCGCCAGCAGCTTGGGGCCCACGGGGAGAATACACAATGAGCAGTTCTTC
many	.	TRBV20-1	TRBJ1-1	CSARAGQMNTEAFF	TGCAGTGCTAGGGCAGGACAGATGAACACTGAAGCTTTCTTT
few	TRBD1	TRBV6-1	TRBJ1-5	CASTGDRGFSGNQPQHF	TGTGCCAGCACGGGAGACAGGGGGTTTTCTGGCAATCAGCCCCAGCATTTT
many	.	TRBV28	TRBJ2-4	CASSFPGGLGLNQNIQYF	TGTGCCAGCAGTTTCCCCGGAGGCCTTGGACTAAATCAAAACATTCAGTACTTC
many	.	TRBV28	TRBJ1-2	CASSLDGGPNGYTF	TGTGCCAGCAGTTTAGACGGGGGCCCAAATGGCTACACCTTC
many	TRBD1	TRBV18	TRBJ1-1	CASSRDRGLAEAFF	TGTGCCAGCTCACGGGACAGGGGGCTCGCTGAAGCTTTCTTT
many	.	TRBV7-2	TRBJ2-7	CASSFAGNSYEQYF	TGTGCCAGCAGCTTCGCAGGGAACTCCTACGAGCAGTACTTC
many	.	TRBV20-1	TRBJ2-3	CSACSRIEADTQYF	TGCAGTGCTTGTAGCCGAATAGAGGCGGATACGCAGTATTTT
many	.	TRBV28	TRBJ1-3	CASSSTVSGNTIYF	TGTGCCAGCAGTTCCACAGTCTCTGGAAACACCATATATTTT
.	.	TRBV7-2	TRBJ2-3	CASSFETGGDTQYF	TGTGCCAGCAGCTTTGAGACTGGGGGAGATACGCAGTATTTT
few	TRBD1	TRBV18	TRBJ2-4	CASSPPDRGDIQYF	TGTGCCAGCTCACCACCCGACAGGGGCGACATTCAGTACTTC
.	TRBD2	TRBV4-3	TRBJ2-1	CASSQDGRGSDNEQFF	TGCGCCAGCAGCCAAGATGGTCGCGGGAGTGACAATGAGCAGTTCTTC
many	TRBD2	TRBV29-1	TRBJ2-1	CSVEIAGVSYNEQFF	TGCAGCGTTGAAATAGCGGGAGTCTCCTACAATGAGCAGTTCTTC
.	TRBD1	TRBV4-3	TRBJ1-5	CASSPRTGGLNQPQHF	TGCGCCAGCAGCCCCCGGACAGGGGGCTTGAATCAGCCCCAGCATTTT
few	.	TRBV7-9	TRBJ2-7	CASSTGRRGEQYF	TGTGCCAGCAGCACAGGGAGAAGGGGCGAGCAGTACTTC
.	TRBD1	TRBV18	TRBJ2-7	CASSLPGQGGTYEQYF	TGTGCCAGCTCACTACCCGGACAGGGGGGAACCTACGAGCAGTACTTC
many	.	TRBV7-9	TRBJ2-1	CASSTRDGDHEQFF	TGTGCCAGCAGCACCCGGGATGGGGACCATGAGCAGTTCTTC